A selection of T cell receptor beta chains follows, all from one sample in a study of cytomegalovirus exposure and HLA in healthy donors. Generated by immunoSEQ multiplex PCR, the TCRdb table keeps only in-frame clones and is missing some. The table includes approximately 90,000 clones, approximately 96% detected once. Material: PBMCs. The receptors were gathered from a man between 18 and 35 years old in good health and CMV-seronegative. Both conserved end residues are part of each CDR3. Each record gives: CDR3 length, D gene, V gene, clone size, J gene, CDR3 DNA, CDR3 protein. The D gene is left open where the match is weak. A row's size may be missing; if present it is once, few, many or a size class.

13,TRBD1,TRBV28,once,TRBJ1-2,TGTGCCAGCAGCCTCCTCGGACAGGAAGGCTACACCTTC,CASSLLGQEGYTF
16,TRBD2,TRBV7-2,.,TRBJ2-3,TGTGCCAGCAGCCTCGGACTAGCGGGGTTCACAGATACGCAGTATTTT,CASSLGLAGFTDTQYF
16,.,TRBV5-6,.,TRBJ2-1,TGTGCCAGCAGCTTGGCCCCGGGTAGCTCCTACAATGAGCAGTTCTTC,CASSLAPGSSYNEQFF
15,.,TRBV6-1,once,TRBJ1-3,TGTGCCAGCAGTGAAGATCTGATAGAAACGGACACCATATATTTT,CASSEDLIETDTIYF
14,.,TRBV28,.,TRBJ2-7,TGTGCCAGCAGATATAGCGGAGAAACCTACGAGCAGTACTTC,CASRYSGETYEQYF
14,TRBD1,TRBV5-5,.,TRBJ1-2,TGTGCCAGCAGCTATTGGACAGGGCAGGCTGGCTACACCTTC,CASSYWTGQAGYTF
13,.,TRBV4-2,.,TRBJ2-1,TGTGCCAGCAGCCAAGACAGGGCCAATGAGCAGTTCTTC,CASSQDRANEQFF
16,.,TRBV6-6,.,TRBJ1-3,TGTGCCAGCAGTTACGGGGGGATCGACTCTGGAAACACCATATATTTT,CASSYGGIDSGNTIYF
16,TRBD1,TRBV2,.,TRBJ1-2,TGTGCCAGCAGTGAAATTCCGGGACAGGGGTTCGGGGGCTACACCTTC,CASSEIPGQGFGGYTF
16,TRBD2,TRBV7-9,.,TRBJ2-2,TGTGCCAGCAGCGCTGTACTAGCGGGAGGGCCCGGGGAGCTGTTTTTT,CASSAVLAGGPGELFF
16,.,TRBV6-4,.,TRBJ1-4,TGTGCCAGCAGTGCGAGACAAAAAACAACTAATGAAAAACTGTTTTTT,CASSARQKTTNEKLFF
17,.,TRBV19,.,TRBJ1-4,TGTGCCAGTAGTATTGTGGGGAGGACCGAAACTAATGAAAAACTGTTTTTT,CASSIVGRTETNEKLFF
17,TRBD1,TRBV5-1,.,TRBJ1-1,TGCGCCAGCAGCCCCGGGCAGGGGGCGTATATGAACACTGAAGCTTTCTTT,CASSPGQGAYMNTEAFF
14,.,TRBV6-5,.,TRBJ2-7,TGTGCCAGCGTGAAGCCCAACAGCCCCTACGAGCAGTACTTC,CASVKPNSPYEQYF
15,.,TRBV2,.,TRBJ2-1,TGTGCCAGCAACACCAGGGGAGGGACCTACAATGAGCAGTTCTTC,CASNTRGGTYNEQFF
17,TRBD2,TRBV28,.,TRBJ2-2,TGTGCCAGCAGTTTACTCGATAGCGGGACGAACACCGGGGAGCTGTTTTTT,CASSLLDSGTNTGELFF
15,.,TRBV25-1,.,TRBJ1-1,TGTGCCAGCCAGTCGTTGTACGGGGGAAACACTGAAGCTTTCTTT,CASQSLYGGNTEAFF
15,.,TRBV28,.,TRBJ1-2,TGTGCCAGCAGTTTTCTAAGGAGCCCCAACTATGGCTACACCTTC,CASSFLRSPNYGYTF
15,TRBD1,TRBV7-6,.,TRBJ2-7,TGTGCCAGCAGTTCAGGACAGGAAAGGATCTACGAGCAGTACTTC,CASSSGQERIYEQYF
14,.,TRBV6-1,.,TRBJ1-3,TGTGCCAGCAGTGAAAGTGGGGGCCTAGACACCATATATTTT,CASSESGGLDTIYF
14,TRBD1,TRBV29-1,.,TRBJ2-1,TGCAGCGTCACAGGGGGCTGGTCCTACAATGAGCAGTTCTTC,CSVTGGWSYNEQFF
18,TRBD1,TRBV6-1,.,TRBJ2-2,TGTGCCAGCAGTGAAGTGGTGAGGGGACAGGGGTTGTCCGGGGAGCTGTTTTTT,CASSEVVRGQGLSGELFF
14,.,TRBV19,.,TRBJ1-2,TGTGCCAGTAGAAGAGGGGAGGCGCGGTATGGCTACACCTTC,CASRRGEARYGYTF
14,.,TRBV27,.,TRBJ2-7,TGTGCCAGCAGTTTAGACGGGAGTGGGTCCGAGCAGTACTTC,CASSLDGSGSEQYF
17,TRBD2,TRBV19,.,TRBJ2-3,TGTGCCAGTAGTATAGTCACTAGCGGGAGGGGCACAGATACGCAGTATTTT,CASSIVTSGRGTDTQYF
14,.,TRBV6-6,.,TRBJ1-2,TGTGCCAGCAGTCACGGTGGATGGGGGGATGGCTACACCTTC,CASSHGGWGDGYTF